This is a list of T cell receptor beta chains from one sample in a study of T cells after yellow fever vaccination. TCRdb passed the 5' RACE reads through MiXCR, listing each CDR3 protein once. The sample yields 610,000 or so distinct CDR3 sequences, 10% to 15% seen once. Sequenced here: PBMCs, sampled on the day of the yellow fever booster vaccination. Receptor source: a man under 40 who received the YFV17D yellow fever vaccine. CDR3s include the opening cysteine and the closing phenylalanine or tryptophan. The order of the fields is D gene, clone size, J gene, V gene, CDR3 protein, CDR3 DNA. D genes are given only for firm matches. Some rows have no size entry. The others give once, few or many, or a class for an expanded clone.

D gene: -
clone size: -
J gene: TRBJ2-1
V gene: TRBV20-1
CDR3 protein: CSAADNEQFF
CDR3 DNA: TGCAGTGCTGCCGACAATGAGCAGTTCTTC

D gene: TRBD1
clone size: few
J gene: TRBJ2-1
V gene: TRBV5-1
CDR3 protein: CASSQQGVYNEQFF
CDR3 DNA: TGCGCCAGCAGCCAACAGGGGGTCTACAATGAGCAGTTCTTC

D gene: TRBD1
clone size: -
J gene: TRBJ2-4
V gene: TRBV5-6
CDR3 protein: CASSPGTGGWDIQYF
CDR3 DNA: TGTGCCAGCAGCCCCGGGACAGGGGGCTGGGACATTCAGTACTTC

D gene: TRBD1
clone size: -
J gene: TRBJ2-3
V gene: TRBV5-4
CDR3 protein: CASSGTAMSTDTQYF
CDR3 DNA: TGTGCCAGCAGCGGGACAGCTATGAGCACAGATACGCAGTATTTT

D gene: -
clone size: -
J gene: TRBJ2-7
V gene: TRBV29-1
CDR3 protein: CSVEDSGLFYF
CDR3 DNA: TGCAGCGTTGAAGATTCAGGACTTTTCTACTTC

D gene: -
clone size: -
J gene: TRBJ2-2
V gene: TRBV24-1
CDR3 protein: CATSDFRRGSNTGELFF
CDR3 DNA: TGTGCCACCAGTGATTTTCGGAGGGGCTCGAACACCGGGGAGCTGTTTTTT

D gene: -
clone size: -
J gene: TRBJ2-3
V gene: TRBV7-7
CDR3 protein: CASSSPHGTQYF
CDR3 DNA: TGTGCCAGCAGCTCCCCGCATGGTACGCAGTATTTT

D gene: -
clone size: many
J gene: TRBJ2-7
V gene: TRBV28
CDR3 protein: CASSQTGNEQYF
CDR3 DNA: TGTGCCAGCAGTCAAACAGGGAACGAGCAGTACTTC

D gene: TRBD2
clone size: few
J gene: TRBJ2-1
V gene: TRBV11-2
CDR3 protein: CASSFRPSTSGGSSSYNEQFF
CDR3 DNA: TGTGCCAGCAGCTTCCGCCCTTCTACTAGCGGGGGAAGCAGCTCCTACAATGAGCAGTTCTTC

D gene: TRBD2
clone size: many
J gene: TRBJ2-3
V gene: TRBV10-3
CDR3 protein: CAISESTGGPGDTQYF
CDR3 DNA: TGTGCCATCAGTGAATCCACGGGAGGGCCCGGAGATACGCAGTATTTT

D gene: TRBD1
clone size: few
J gene: TRBJ1-5
V gene: TRBV10-3
CDR3 protein: CAISEGTGMIHQPQHF
CDR3 DNA: TGTGCCATCAGTGAGGGGACAGGGATGATTCATCAGCCCCAGCATTTT

D gene: TRBD2
clone size: few
J gene: TRBJ2-1
V gene: TRBV12-3/TRBV12-4
CDR3 protein: CASSPSGRTGRNEQFF
CDR3 DNA: TGTGCCAGCAGCCCCAGCGGGAGAACCGGCCGGAATGAGCAGTTCTTC

D gene: -
clone size: few
J gene: TRBJ1-3
V gene: TRBV20-1
CDR3 protein: CSARPGSSGNTIYF
CDR3 DNA: TGCAGTGCTAGACCAGGGAGCTCTGGAAACACCATATATTTT

D gene: -
clone size: many
J gene: TRBJ2-1
V gene: TRBV12-3/TRBV12-4
CDR3 protein: CASSLRDIRNNEQFF
CDR3 DNA: TGTGCCAGCAGTTTAAGGGACATTCGTAACAATGAGCAGTTCTTC

D gene: TRBD2
clone size: -
J gene: TRBJ2-7
V gene: TRBV28
CDR3 protein: CASSLMGGRTHEQYF
CDR3 DNA: TGTGCCAGCAGTTTAATGGGCGGGAGGACCCACGAGCAGTACTTC

D gene: -
clone size: -
J gene: TRBJ2-3
V gene: TRBV11-2
CDR3 protein: CASSFGAEGDTQYF
CDR3 DNA: TGTGCCAGCAGCTTTGGCGCCGAGGGAGATACGCAGTATTTT

D gene: -
clone size: few
J gene: TRBJ2-1
V gene: TRBV5-3
CDR3 protein: CARSLGRAGNEQFF
CDR3 DNA: TGTGCCAGAAGCTTGGGACGTGCGGGCAATGAGCAGTTCTTC

D gene: -
clone size: few
J gene: TRBJ2-7
V gene: TRBV3-1
CDR3 protein: CASSQDFAEQYF
CDR3 DNA: TGTGCCAGCAGCCAAGATTTCGCCGAGCAGTACTTC

D gene: -
clone size: many
J gene: TRBJ2-7
V gene: TRBV28
CDR3 protein: CASSFQNYEQYF
CDR3 DNA: TGTGCCAGCAGCTTCCAGAACTACGAGCAGTACTTC

D gene: TRBD2
clone size: -
J gene: TRBJ2-2
V gene: TRBV4-1
CDR3 protein: CASSQDPVRGSGSLKNTGELFF
CDR3 DNA: TGCGCCAGCAGCCAAGATCCGGTTCGGGGTAGCGGGAGTCTTAAAAACACCGGGGAGCTGTTTTTT

D gene: -
clone size: few
J gene: TRBJ2-7
V gene: TRBV7-9
CDR3 protein: CASSLAGNHYEQYF
CDR3 DNA: TGTGCCAGCAGCTTAGCGGGCAATCACTACGAGCAGTACTTC

D gene: -
clone size: -
J gene: TRBJ2-2
V gene: TRBV12-3/TRBV12-4
CDR3 protein: CASSLGATGGELFF
CDR3 DNA: TGTGCCAGCAGTTTAGGAGCCACGGGAGGGGAGCTGTTTTTT

D gene: -
clone size: few
J gene: TRBJ2-2
V gene: TRBV27
CDR3 protein: CASSTIDWKLFF
CDR3 DNA: TGTGCCAGCAGTACAATAGATTGGAAGCTGTTTTTT

D gene: -
clone size: -
J gene: TRBJ2-7
V gene: TRBV7-2
CDR3 protein: CASSLPTTPQYF
CDR3 DNA: TGTGCCAGCAGCCTCCCGACAACCCCACAGTACTTC

D gene: -
clone size: few
J gene: TRBJ2-7
V gene: TRBV19
CDR3 protein: CASSNRLGTYTDEQYF
CDR3 DNA: TGTGCCAGTAGCAACCGACTGGGGACCTACACCGACGAGCAGTACTTC

D gene: -
clone size: few
J gene: TRBJ2-2
V gene: TRBV6-2/TRBV6-3
CDR3 protein: CASSPVEVFLSTTGELFF
CDR3 DNA: TGTGCCAGCAGCCCCGTGGAAGTTTTTCTCTCGACCACCGGGGAGCTGTTTTTT

D gene: TRBD2
clone size: once
J gene: TRBJ2-1
V gene: TRBV12-3/TRBV12-4
CDR3 protein: CASSTGTSGGNEQFF
CDR3 DNA: TGTGCCAGCAGCACCGGTACTAGCGGAGGCAATGAGCAGTTCTTC

D gene: TRBD2
clone size: few
J gene: TRBJ2-3
V gene: TRBV20-1
CDR3 protein: CSAREGLAGESDTQYF
CDR3 DNA: TGCAGTGCTAGAGAGGGATTAGCGGGAGAGTCAGATACGCAGTATTTT

D gene: -
clone size: few
J gene: TRBJ2-2
V gene: TRBV11-2
CDR3 protein: CASSRQVSENTGELFF
CDR3 DNA: TGTGCCAGCAGTCGACAAGTTTCGGAAAATACCGGGGAGCTGTTTTTT

D gene: -
clone size: many
J gene: TRBJ1-2
V gene: TRBV3-1
CDR3 protein: CASSQGLTVINPYGYTF
CDR3 DNA: TGTGCCAGCAGCCAAGGTCTAACCGTCATTAACCCCTATGGCTACACCTTC

D gene: TRBD1
clone size: -
J gene: TRBJ2-2
V gene: TRBV29-1
CDR3 protein: CSAFPPGTGKTGELFF
CDR3 DNA: TGCAGCGCCTTCCCTCCCGGGACAGGGAAGACCGGGGAGCTGTTTTTT

D gene: -
clone size: few
J gene: TRBJ2-1
V gene: TRBV4-3
CDR3 protein: CASSQGSAGVAYNEQFF
CDR3 DNA: TGCGCCAGCAGCCAAGGCTCCGCAGGGGTAGCCTACAATGAGCAGTTCTTC

D gene: -
clone size: -
J gene: TRBJ2-2
V gene: TRBV12-5
CDR3 protein: CTSGLPRTLLNTGELFF
CDR3 DNA: TGTACTAGTGGTTTGCCTCGGACCTTATTAAACACCGGGGAGCTGTTTTTT

D gene: -
clone size: few
J gene: TRBJ2-4
V gene: TRBV20-1
CDR3 protein: CSARESNIQYF
CDR3 DNA: TGCAGTGCTAGAGAGAGTAACATTCAGTACTTC

D gene: TRBD1
clone size: -
J gene: TRBJ2-5
V gene: TRBV7-2
CDR3 protein: CASSPGTGGQTQYF
CDR3 DNA: TGTGCCAGCAGCCCAGGGACAGGGGGTCAGACCCAGTACTTC

D gene: -
clone size: -
J gene: TRBJ2-1
V gene: TRBV29-1
CDR3 protein: CSVGPISYNEQFF
CDR3 DNA: TGCAGCGTTGGACCGATCTCCTACAATGAGCAGTTCTTC

D gene: -
clone size: few
J gene: TRBJ2-3
V gene: TRBV6-5
CDR3 protein: CASSYEPSSGTDTQYF
CDR3 DNA: TGTGCCAGCAGTTACGAACCTAGTAGCGGCACAGATACGCAGTATTTT

D gene: -
clone size: few
J gene: TRBJ2-2
V gene: TRBV12-3/TRBV12-4
CDR3 protein: CASSFATNRGSGSCFF
CDR3 DNA: -

D gene: TRBD1
clone size: -
J gene: TRBJ1-2
V gene: TRBV4-3
CDR3 protein: CASTPEDRGYGYTF
CDR3 DNA: TGCGCCAGCACCCCTGAGGACAGGGGCTATGGCTACACCTTC

D gene: -
clone size: -
J gene: TRBJ2-7
V gene: TRBV20-1
CDR3 protein: CSARASGTYEQYF
CDR3 DNA: TGCAGTGCTAGAGCTTCGGGAACCTACGAGCAGTACTTC

D gene: TRBD1
clone size: few
J gene: TRBJ2-7
V gene: TRBV5-1
CDR3 protein: CASSLEQGASYEQYF
CDR3 DNA: TGCGCCAGCAGCTTGGAACAGGGGGCGAGCTACGAGCAGTACTTC

D gene: -
clone size: few
J gene: TRBJ2-1
V gene: TRBV6-5
CDR3 protein: CASSYLASSYNEQFF
CDR3 DNA: TGTGCCAGCAGTTACTTGGCAAGCTCCTACAATGAGCAGTTCTTC

D gene: -
clone size: -
J gene: TRBJ2-1
V gene: TRBV27
CDR3 protein: CASSSLPLQEQFF
CDR3 DNA: TGTGCCAGCAGTTCCCTCCCCTTACAAGAGCAGTTCTTC

D gene: -
clone size: -
J gene: TRBJ2-1
V gene: TRBV30
CDR3 protein: CAWRGYSYNEQFF
CDR3 DNA: TGTGCCTGGAGAGGGTACTCGTACAATGAGCAGTTCTTC

D gene: TRBD1
clone size: few
J gene: TRBJ2-1
V gene: TRBV14
CDR3 protein: CASSPRRDRRDEQFF
CDR3 DNA: TGTGCCAGCAGCCCGAGGCGGGACAGGCGCGATGAGCAGTTCTTC

D gene: -
clone size: few
J gene: TRBJ2-1
V gene: TRBV12-3/TRBV12-4
CDR3 protein: CASSFSDRGEQFF
CDR3 DNA: TGTGCCAGCAGTTTCTCGGATAGGGGAGAGCAGTTCTTC

D gene: -
clone size: few
J gene: TRBJ1-3
V gene: TRBV15
CDR3 protein: CATSRAGGNTIYF
CDR3 DNA: TGTGCCACCAGCAGAGCAGGGGGAAACACCATATATTTT

D gene: TRBD2
clone size: -
J gene: TRBJ2-7
V gene: TRBV4-1
CDR3 protein: CASSQVAGLAGAIVFYEQYF
CDR3 DNA: TGCGCCAGCAGCCAAGTAGCGGGACTAGCGGGAGCCATCGTGTTCTACGAGCAGTACTTC

D gene: -
clone size: few
J gene: TRBJ2-7
V gene: TRBV7-2
CDR3 protein: CASSSDKYEQYF
CDR3 DNA: TGTGCCAGCAGCTCAGACAAGTACGAGCAGTACTTC

D gene: TRBD2
clone size: -
J gene: TRBJ2-1
V gene: TRBV14
CDR3 protein: CASSLRSKTSGRYNEQFF
CDR3 DNA: TGTGCCAGCAGCTTGCGATCGAAGACTAGCGGGAGATACAATGAGCAGTTCTTC

D gene: -
clone size: many
J gene: TRBJ2-7
V gene: TRBV27
CDR3 protein: CASSPAYHGYEQYF
CDR3 DNA: TGTGCCAGCAGTCCCGCCTACCACGGGTACGAGCAGTACTTC